A single sample gave rise to the 4 T cell receptor beta chains below, sequenced in a study of cytomegalovirus exposure and HLA in healthy donors. The PCR had 60 Vbeta and 13 Jbeta primers. The repertoire was sequenced with immunoSEQ multiplex PCR; TCRdb's copy has only in-frame clones and lacks some. The sample carries fewer than 120,000 clones, around 85% recorded once. Source material: PBMCs. Receptors originate from a man aged 35 to 55 in good health and CMV-seronegative.

The chain uses TRBV29-1 and TRBJ1-2; D might be TRBD1 (5 bases). The CDR3 sequence is 12 residues long. V was pared by 4 bases and J by 8 bases, with 14 bases between. Germline V gene sequence: CDR1 SQVTM, CDR2 ANQGSEA. Here the CDR3 reads CSVGSRVSGYTF. The DNA for the CDR3 is TGCAGCGTTGGGTCCAGGGTCTCAGGCTACACCTTC. Filled out from reference TRBV29-1 and TRBJ1-2, the complete variable domain reads SAVISQKPSRDICQRGTSLTIQCQVDSQVTMMFWYRQQPGQSLTLIATANQGSEATYESGFVIDKFPISRPNLTFSTLTVSNMSPEDSSIYLCSVGSRVSGYTFGSGTRLTVV.

The chain couples TRBV5-1 to TRBJ2-1; 9 bases match TRBD2. Unmatched junction bases numbered 4, after V lost 3 bases and J lost 9 bases. This CDR3 is built from 13 residues. CDR1 is SGHRS, CDR2 YFSETQ, per germline. CDR3 sequence (DNA): TGCGCCAGCAGCTCGCGGGGGGGGATTGAGCAGTTCTTC. This encodes CASSSRGGIEQFF.

This clone was found once. The rearrangement uses TRBV2 and TRBJ2-7; 7 positions match TRBD1. V shed 6 bases, J shed 3 bases, and the junction held 5 bases outside the gene matches. The CDR3 has 13 residues. Germline CDR1 reads SNHLY; CDR2 reads FYNNEI. CDR3 nucleotides: TGTGCCAGCAGCCGGGACAGAGACTACGAGCAGTACTTC. It specifies CASSRDRDYEQYF.

The CDR3 bases are TGTGCCAGCAGCTTAGAGATGGCGGCTGAAGCTTTCTTT. Protein product: CASSLEMAAEAFF. This chain uses TRBV7-2 with TRBJ1-1; no clear D gene. The CDR3 has 13 residues. Trimming left V 1 base short and J 6 bases short, with 9 bases between. Germline lookup yields CDR1 SGHTA and CDR2 FQGNSA.